Presented here are 26 T cell receptor beta chains from one specimen sequenced in a study of cytomegalovirus exposure and HLA in healthy donors. It was with 60 Vbeta and 13 Jbeta primers that the PCR ran. The table came from immunoSEQ multiplex PCR; TCRdb's copy has only in-frame clones and leaves some out. Of around 67,000 clones in the sample, around 78% are singletons; the top ten hold roughly 8.2%. Sequenced material: PBMCs. These receptors all stem from a young man in good health and CMV-seropositive.

This rearrangement joins TRBV11-2 to TRBJ2-7; the D is unclear. The CDR3 covers 12 residues. The V gene lost 11 bases and the J gene lost 3 bases, with 14 bases spanning the gap. CDR1 is SGHAT, CDR2 FQNNGV, per germline. The CDR3: CACDSGDYEQYF. DNA of the CDR3: TGTGCCTGCGATTCAGGTGACTACGAGCAGTACTTC.

The V call is TRBV6-1, the J call TRBJ2-1; tentative D call: TRBD2 (5 bases). V lost 4 bases to trimming and J lost 9 bases, with 19 bases between them. The length of the CDR3 is 15 residues. Germline assignment: CDR1 MNHNS and CDR2 SASEGT. The CDR3 DNA follows: TGTGCCAGCAGTGTTGTTGTAGAGGGATCGGGTGAGCAGTTCTTC. It encodes CASSVVVEGSGEQFF.

The rearrangement links TRBV5-1 to TRBJ1-2; D is undetermined. Germline values: CDR1 SGHRS, CDR2 YFSETQ. The CDR3 runs to 15 residues. V was trimmed by 0 bases and J by 2 bases, leaving 11 bases between them. CDR3 in amino acids: CASSLESDTNYGYTF. The CDR3 DNA is TGCGCCAGCAGCTTGGAGTCCGACACGAACTATGGCTACACCTTC. The full variable domain, its missing parts supplied by reference TRBV5-1 and TRBJ1-2, is KAGVTQTPRYLIKTRGQQVTLSCSPISGHRSVSWYQQTPGQGLQFLFEYFSETQRNKGNFPGRFSGRQFSNSRSEMNVSTLELGDSALYLCASSLESDTNYGYTFGSGTRLTVV.

V gene TRBV4-2 combines with J gene TRBJ1-3, with TRBD1 as a possible D gene (5 bases). This CDR3 region has 15 residues. CDR1 is LGHNA and CDR2 is YNFKEQ in the germline V gene. Trimming removed 0 bases at V and 0 bases at J, with 6 bases between. The CDR3 protein is CASSQDTGSGNTIYF. The CDR3 nucleotides read TGTGCCAGCAGCCAAGATACAGGCTCTGGAAACACCATATATTTT.

The CDR3 DNA follows: TGTGCCAGCGCCCAGGACAGGGCGGGAGGCTACACCTTC. Amino acid sequence: CASAQDRAGGYTF. V is TRBV6-5 and J is TRBJ1-2, with 8 bases fitting TRBD1. The CDR3 covers 13 residues. Germline V CDR1 and CDR2: MNHEY, SVGAGI. The trim removed 8 bases at V and 8 bases at J, leaving 10 bases unmatched.

The J gene is TRBJ2-5, the V gene TRBV2; TRBD2 matches 7 bases. The CDR3 loop spans 12 amino acids. Germline CDR1 and CDR2: SNHLY and FYNNEI. V lost 4 bases and J lost 7; bases outside the gene matches: 3. The CDR3 DNA follows: TGTGCCAGCAGTGTAACGGGGGGGACCCAGTACTTC. This encodes CASSVTGGTQYF.

This clone has only one observation. This sequence joins TRBV6-5 and TRBJ1-1; D might be TRBD1 (6 bases). V lost 7 bases, J lost 5 bases, and 14 bases lay in between. The CDR3 is made up of 13 amino acids. Germline V lookup: CDR1 MNHEY, CDR2 SVGAGI. The CDR3 nucleotides are TGTGCCAGCACACACCAAGGGGGTACTGAAGCTTTCTTT. Its protein is CASTHQGGTEAFF.

This clone was seen once. CDR3 protein: CASQGWGYTF. In nucleotides, the CDR3 is TGTGCCAGTCAGGGTTGGGGCTACACCTTC. The chain is built from TRBV25-1 and TRBJ1-2; perhaps TRBD1 as D (5 bases). V was trimmed by 9 bases and J by 8 bases, leaving 10 bases between them. Germline V lookup: CDR1 MGHDK, CDR2 SYGVNS. CDR3 size: 10 residues.

This clone was seen once. V usage is TRBV29-1 and J usage is TRBJ2-3, with TRBD2 matching over 8 bases. The CDR3 has 13 amino acids. Trimming at V came to 5 bases and at J to 5 bases, leaving 6 bases not matched to a gene. Germline CDR1 reads SQVTM; CDR2 reads ANQGSEA. CDR3 DNA: TGCAGCGTTATCGGGACTAGAAGAGATACGCAGTATTTT. The encoded protein is CSVIGTRRDTQYF.

The chain is built from TRBV6-1 and TRBJ1-5; 8 bases map to TRBD1. Germline CDR1 MNHNS, CDR2 SASEGT. Trimming at V came to 3 bases and at J to 7 bases, leaving 5 bases not matched to a gene. The CDR3 covers 14 residues. The CDR3 nucleotides are TGTGCCAGCAGTGATGGACAGGGCGGCCAGCCCCAGCATTTT. Translation gives CASSDGQGGQPQHF.

The chain has TRBV10-3 and TRBJ1-3, with D possibly being TRBD1 (5 bases). CDR1 and CDR2 from the germline V gene are ENHRY and SYGVKD. The CDR3 length is 15 residues. Trimming took 1 base from V and 1 from J, leaving 8 bases between them. The CDR3: CAISEWGRSGNTIYF. The CDR3 DNA reads as TGTGCCATCAGTGAGTGGGGCAGATCTGGAAACACCATATATTTT.

This sequence joins TRBV29-1 and TRBJ1-1; tentatively, D is TRBD1 (5 bases). The ends were cut back, 6 bases at V and 1 base at J, with 12 bases in the middle. The CDR3 is 13 amino acids. Germline CDR1 SQVTM, CDR2 ANQGSEA. The CDR3: CSVWEGPNTEAFF. For the CDR3, the DNA is TGCAGCGTCTGGGAGGGGCCGAACACTGAAGCTTTCTTT. The full variable domain, rest sourced from reference TRBV29-1 and TRBJ1-1, is SAVISQKPSRDICQRGTSLTIQCQVDSQVTMMFWYRQQPGQSLTLIATANQGSEATYESGFVIDKFPISRPNLTFSTLTVSNMSPEDSSIYLCSVWEGPNTEAFFGQGTRLTVV.

The chain has TRBV10-3 and TRBJ1-5, with TRBD1 matching over 7 bases. The CDR3 is 13 amino acids. After removal of 6 bases from V and 5 bases from J, the junction contained 4 bases not matched to a gene. Germline CDR1 ENHRY, CDR2 SYGVKD. The CDR3 region is CAISPDRDQPQHF. The CDR3 nucleotides are TGTGCCATCAGCCCAGACAGGGATCAGCCCCAGCATTTT.

The V call is TRBV10-2, the J call TRBJ2-1; 11 bases line up with TRBD2. Germline CDR1 is WSHSY and CDR2 is SAAADI. The CDR3 totals 16 residues. The V gene end was trimmed by 6 bases and the J gene end by 4 bases; junction bases not matched to a gene: 8. The CDR3 region has the DNA TGCGCCAGCAGCGTACCGGGACTAGCGGCTTACAATGAGCAGTTCTTC. It translates to CASSVPGLAAYNEQFF.

This clone was observed once. As DNA, the CDR3 is TGCGCCAGCAGCTTGGCCGGACAGGACTCCGAAGCTTTCTTT. It specifies CASSLAGQDSEAFF. The genes are TRBV5-1 and TRBJ1-1, with 7 bases that match TRBD1. Per germline, CDR1 SGHRS and CDR2 YFSETQ. This CDR3 contains 14 residues. V was clipped by 0 bases and J by 8 bases; unmatched bases: 7.

The J gene is TRBJ1-5, the V gene TRBV7-7, with D unclear. The V gene's germline CDR1 is SSHAT and CDR2 FNYEAQ (reference sequence). The CDR3 runs to 14 residues. Trimming stripped 2 bases from V and 7 bases from J, with 12 bases between. CDR3 nucleotides: TGTGCCAGCAGCTTATCTTGGAGGCGGCAGCCCCAGCATTTT. Amino acid sequence: CASSLSWRRQPQHF.

This chain uses TRBV5-1 with TRBJ2-7; TRBD2 might be the D (6 bases). Per the germline V gene, CDR1 is SGHRS and CDR2 is YFSETQ. This CDR3 region has 14 residues. V lost 2 bases and J 6 bases, leaving 15 bases between the germline ends. This CDR3 reads CASSFRDSRLEQYF. CDR3 nucleotides: TGCGCCAGCAGCTTTCGGGACTCCCGTCTCGAGCAGTACTTC. Full variable domain (rest looked up from reference TRBV5-1 and TRBJ2-7): KAGVTQTPRYLIKTRGQQVTLSCSPISGHRSVSWYQQTPGQGLQFLFEYFSETQRNKGNFPGRFSGRQFSNSRSEMNVSTLELGDSALYLCASSFRDSRLEQYFGPGTRLTVT.

The rearrangement joins TRBV7-9 to TRBJ1-4; 9 nucleotides agree with TRBD1. V lost 5 bases and J lost 8; bases outside the gene matches: 6. Germline V gives CDR1 SEHNR, CDR2 FQNEAQ (reference sequence). This CDR3 has 14 residues. The CDR3 region has the DNA TGTGCCAGCAGCGACAGGGGGATTCTCGAAAAACTGTTTTTT. Protein: CASSDRGILEKLFF.

The CDR3 region has the DNA TGTGCCAGCAGCCAAGACAGGGTCCGATGGTTGGACACTGAAGCTTTCTTT. This sequence encodes CASSQDRVRWLDTEAFF. This chain links TRBV5-4 with TRBJ1-1; 7 bases agree with TRBD1. V lost 4 bases, J lost 3 bases, and 15 bases stayed unmatched. Germline CDR1 and CDR2: SGHNT and YYREEE (reference sequence). The length of the CDR3 is 17 residues.

The gene calls are TRBV4-1 and TRBJ2-3; possibly TRBD2 for D (5 bases). CDR1 is MGHRA and CDR2 is YSYEKL in the germline V gene. The CDR3 is made up of 14 amino acids. V lost 10 bases and J lost 0, with 14 bases in between. DNA of the CDR3: TGCGCCACGAGGGAGCGACCAAGCACAGATACGCAGTATTTT. This codes for CATRERPSTDTQYF.

V and J are TRBV5-6 and TRBJ2-7, with D tentatively TRBD2 (6 bases). V was cut by 2 bases and J by 2 bases, with 14 bases left in between. Germline lookup yields CDR1 SGHDT and CDR2 YYEEEE. The CDR3 runs to 15 residues. The CDR3 DNA follows: TGTGCCAGCAGCTTTATTAGCGGAGCGGCCTACGAGCAGTACTTC. It encodes CASSFISGAAYEQYF.

The rearrangement joins TRBV2 to TRBJ1-5; perhaps TRBD1 as D (5 bases). Per germline, CDR1 SNHLY and CDR2 FYNNEI. The length of the CDR3 is 15 residues. V was pared by 6 bases and J by 6 bases, with 18 bases between. The CDR3 reads CASRGEALAGQPQHF. The CDR3 bases are TGTGCCAGCAGGGGGGAGGCCTTAGCGGGTCAGCCCCAGCATTTT. Together with reference TRBV2 and TRBJ1-5, the CDR3 gives the full variable domain: EPEVTQTPSHQVTQMGQEVILRCVPISNHLYFYWYRQILGQKVEFLVSFYNNEISEKSEIFDDQFSVERPDGSNFTLKIRSTKLEDSAMYFCASRGEALAGQPQHFGDGTRLSIL.

The genes are TRBV9 and TRBJ1-3; D ambiguous. The length of the CDR3 is 14 residues. With 4 bases removed from V and 4 bases from J, the gap between germline ends came to 12 bases. CDR1 and CDR2 (germline): SGDLS, YYNGEE. The CDR3 spells CASSTQDFGNTIYF. CDR3 nucleotides: TGTGCCAGCAGCACCCAGGATTTCGGAAACACCATATATTTT.

The DNA of the CDR3 is TGTGCCAGCACCGATAGCTCTGGGGCCAACGTCCTGACTTTC. Translation: CASTDSSGANVLTF. This chain uses TRBV6-1 with TRBJ2-6, with unresolved D. Trimming shortened V by 7 bases and J by 0 bases, and 7 bases separated the two germline ends. This CDR3 spans 14 amino acids. CDR1 and CDR2 (germline): MNHNS, SASEGT.

The genes are TRBV29-1 and TRBJ1-2; D may be TRBD1 (6 bases). Trimming left V 5 bases short and J 4 bases short, with 17 bases between. Germline-derived CDR1 and CDR2 are SQVTM and ANQGSEA. CDR3 length: 14 amino acids. For the CDR3, the DNA is TGCAGCGTTCAACTTATTCAGGGGAGCTATGGCTACACCTTC. This gives the protein CSVQLIQGSYGYTF. Using reference TRBV29-1 and TRBJ1-2 for the parts outside the CDR3, the full variable domain is SAVISQKPSRDICQRGTSLTIQCQVDSQVTMMFWYRQQPGQSLTLIATANQGSEATYESGFVIDKFPISRPNLTFSTLTVSNMSPEDSSIYLCSVQLIQGSYGYTFGSGTRLTVV.

This rearrangement joins TRBV5-1 to TRBJ1-5, with D maybe TRBD1 (5 bases). This CDR3 is 15 amino acids long. Germline V CDR1 and CDR2: SGHRS, YFSETQ. Trimming shortened V by 4 bases and J by 2 bases, and 13 bases separated the two germline ends. For the CDR3, the DNA is TGCGCCAGCAGCCCCGGACACCCCGGCAATCAGCCCCAGCATTTT. It is translated as CASSPGHPGNQPQHF. Using reference TRBV5-1 and TRBJ1-5 for the parts outside the CDR3, the full variable domain is KAGVTQTPRYLIKTRGQQVTLSCSPISGHRSVSWYQQTPGQGLQFLFEYFSETQRNKGNFPGRFSGRQFSNSRSEMNVSTLELGDSALYLCASSPGHPGNQPQHFGDGTRLSIL.